A single sample gave rise to the 6 T cell receptor beta chains below, sequenced in a study of long-term antiretroviral therapy in people with HIV. A v3.0 immunoSEQ assay was performed at survey level. Here immunoSEQ multiplex PCR was the method, and the copy in TCRdb shows in-frame clones only, minus some. Of over 15,000 clones in the sample, under 85% were seen once. Sequencing used unsorted PBMCs, obtained 2.3 years after starting antiretroviral therapy. Receptor source: a woman aged 35 to 49 with HIV.

CDR3 residues: CASSLANEQFF. The CDR3 DNA follows: TGTGCCAGCAGTTTAGCAAATGAGCAGTTCTTC. The chain employs TRBV27 and TRBJ2-1; D gene ambiguous. V was clipped by 2 bases and J by 7 bases, with 3 bases between them. From germline, CDR1 is MNHEY and CDR2 SMNVEV (reference sequence). There are 11 residues in the CDR3.

The chain employs TRBV6-1 and TRBJ1-5, with TRBD1 as a possible D gene (5 bases). The CDR3 runs 14 residues. From germline, CDR1 is MNHNS and CDR2 SASEGT. With 2 bases removed from V and 9 bases from J, the gap between germline ends came to 14 bases. CDR3 sequence reads: CASSETGRSGPQHF. The CDR3, as DNA: TGTGCCAGCAGTGAAACAGGCCGCAGCGGGCCCCAGCATTTT.

The chain has TRBV11-2 and TRBJ2-7; 7 bases map to TRBD1. The CDR3 sequence is 15 residues long. V lost 3 bases, J lost 7 bases, and 12 bases stayed unmatched. Germline V lookup: CDR1 SGHAT, CDR2 FQNNGV. CDR3 DNA sequence: TGTGCCAGCAGCTTTTCCGACACAGGGGTAGTGGAGCAGTACTTC. It translates to CASSFSDTGVVEQYF.

This clone has just one count. The chain employs TRBV6-5 and TRBJ2-6; the D is unclear. From germline, CDR1 is MNHEY and CDR2 SVGAGI. This CDR3 is 13 amino acids long. V was trimmed by 10 bases and J by 0 bases, leaving 7 bases between them. The CDR3 nucleotides read TGTGCCACTCGTAACTCTGGGGCCAACGTCCTGACTTTC. Its protein is CATRNSGANVLTF.

This clone was picked up one time. The chain uses TRBV14 and TRBJ1-2; no definite D call. The CDR3 has 13 residues. Germline V gene data show CDR1 as SGHDN and CDR2 as FVKESK. V was clipped by 1 base and J by 5 bases, with 8 bases between them. In DNA form, the CDR3 reads TGTGCCAGCAGCCAAGGGAGCGCTTATGGCTACACCTTC. Residues: CASSQGSAYGYTF.

The rearrangement links TRBV10-3 to TRBJ2-1, with 11 bases fitting TRBD2. The CDR3 has 12 amino acids. With V trimmed by 10 bases and J by 8 bases, 4 bases remained unmatched. CDR1 and CDR2 from the germline V gene are ENHRY and SYGVKD. The CDR3 spells CATGTSGDEQFF. CDR3 sequence (DNA): TGTGCCACCGGGACTAGCGGTGATGAGCAGTTCTTC.